This record looks at one T cell receptor (beta chain) sequence and its context. The antigen is unknown. The sample originates from a study of CD8 T cells in Susac syndrome. Findings and limits, study-wide: Acknowledgment was made by the study that its TCR sequencing and HLA analysis involved a relatively small number of individuals.

The V gene's germline CDR1 is SGHRS and CDR2 YFSETQ. With 4 bases clipped from V and 7 bases from J, the junction kept 4 bases outside the gene matches. The CDR3 runs to 13 residues. The authors sequenced TCR beta from blood CD8+ and CD4+ T cells. Reverse transcription of about 0.5 to 1 ug RNA used random hexamers. Amplification of TCR beta CDR3 by immunoSEQ multiplex PCR spanned 54 Vbeta and 13 Jbeta. TCRdb reprocessed the immunoSEQ multiplex PCR reads with MiXCR, giving one entry per CDR3 protein. The sample lists about 300,000 distinct CDR3 sequences; roughly 85% were seen once. Specimen: CD8+ T cells from PBMCs. The V and J genes are TRBV5-1 and TRBJ2-1; TRBD1 matches at 8 bases. The receptor was derived from a human donor with multiple sclerosis. The CDR3 sequence: CASSIWTGNEQFF. Here the CDR3 DNA reads TGCGCCAGCAGCATATGGACAGGGAATGAGCAGTTCTTC.